This T cell receptor (beta chain) was observed in a study of T cells in Graves' hyperthyroidism and ophthalmopathy. Findings and caveats of the study: Stable hyperthyroidism and ophthalmopathy were separated using 13 V-J signatures. It was a median about 6.5 months before onset that the model predicted ophthalmopathy.

Ophthalmopathy patients had moderate-to-severe active disease, CAS ≥3, NOSPECS ≥4, and disease duration under 3 months. The source of the PBMCs was roughly 10 ml of fresh peripheral blood. This clonotype was observed many times. Its antigen remains unidentified. TCR beta CDR3 region amplification was performed from RNA transcripts. Using the HTBI primer set, a first-round RT-PCR was run on the TCR CDR3. TCRdb recomputed calls from the multiplex PCR reads with MiXCR, one row per CDR3 protein. The sample carries hundreds of thousands of distinct CDR3 sequences, about 15% recorded once. In germline, CDR1 is MDHEN, CDR2 SYDVKM. This CDR3 has 15 residues. V lost 5 bases to trimming and J lost 5 bases; unmatched junction nucleotides: 7.

Sequenced material: blood. This TCR was recovered from a woman aged 18-29 years with Graves' ophthalmopathy. The V gene is TRBV28, the J gene TRBJ2-5, with 11 positions matching TRBD2. DNA for the CDR3: TGTGCCAGCAGTCCCAAGGGACTAGCGGTGGAGACCCAGTACTTC. Its protein product is CASSPKGLAVETQYF.